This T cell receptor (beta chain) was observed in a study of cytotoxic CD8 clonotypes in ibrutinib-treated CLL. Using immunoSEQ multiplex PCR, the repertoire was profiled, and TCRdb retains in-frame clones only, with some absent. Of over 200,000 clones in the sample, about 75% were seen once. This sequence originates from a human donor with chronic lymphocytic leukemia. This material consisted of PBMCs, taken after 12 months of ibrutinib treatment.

CDR3 amino acids: CASSTQGTGELFF. Written as DNA, the CDR3 is TGTGCCAGCAGTACACAGGGCACCGGGGAGCTGTTTTTT. This sequence joins TRBV7-9 and TRBJ2-2, with D tentatively TRBD1 (6 bases). This CDR3 is built from 13 residues. CDR1 is SEHNR and CDR2 is FQNEAQ in the germline V gene (reference sequence). Between the trimmed V and J ends, which lost 6 bases and 4 bases, there was a span of 9 bases. The full variable domain, completed using reference TRBV7-9 and TRBJ2-2, is DTGVSQNPRHKITKRGQNVTFRCDPISEHNRLYWYRQTLGQGPEFLTYFQNEAQLEKSRLLSDRFSAERPKGSFSTLEIQRTEQGDSAMYLCASSTQGTGELFFGEGSRLTVL.